These 18 T cell receptor beta chains originate from one sample sequenced in a study of PD-1 blockade in mismatch repair-deficient tumors. The method was immunoSEQ multiplex PCR; TCRdb's version includes in-frame clones alone and lacks a portion of them. The sample includes 38,000 or so clones, 70% to 90% of them seen just once. Sequences were derived from peripheral blood, sampled approximately 1.5 years after starting pembrolizumab. These receptors were obtained from an adult with mismatch repair-deficient cancer.

This sequence joins TRBV9 and TRBJ2-3, with D perhaps matching TRBD2 (6 bases). Trimming took off 0 bases at V and 6 bases at J, with 14 bases between the two ends. Germline-derived CDR1 and CDR2 are SGDLS and YYNGEE. The CDR3 is made up of 15 amino acids. The CDR3 loop is CASSVDPTSPDTQYF. The CDR3 DNA is TGTGCCAGCAGCGTAGACCCGACTAGTCCGGATACGCAGTATTTT.

This clone was counted a few times. The chain links TRBV18 to TRBJ2-7; 7 positions match TRBD2. Per germline, CDR1 KGHSH and CDR2 LQKENI. The CDR3 covers 14 residues. V was pared by 2 bases and J by 5 bases, with 6 bases of the junction left unmatched. The CDR3 protein is CASSPTSVEHEQYF. CDR3 nucleotide sequence: TGTGCCAGCTCACCAACTAGCGTGGAGCACGAGCAGTACTTC.

The chain recombines TRBV2 with TRBJ2-1, with D unresolved. Germline-derived CDR1 and CDR2 are SNHLY and FYNNEI. The CDR3 covers 13 residues. V was cut by 6 bases and J by 8 bases, with 14 bases left in between. The CDR3 nucleotides are TGTGCCAGCAGCAAGGGCAGGTTTGATGAGCAGTTCTTC. As protein: CASSKGRFDEQFF.

V usage is TRBV4-1 and J usage is TRBJ2-1; 8 bases agree with TRBD2. The CDR3 has 16 residues. Germline trimming cut 2 bases from V and 4 bases from J; bases unmatched to any gene: 7. The germline gives CDR1 MGHRA, CDR2 YSYEKL. CDR3 sequence (DNA): TGCGCCAGCAGCCAAACCAACAGCGGGAGTTACAATGAGCAGTTCTTC. Translating it yields CASSQTNSGSYNEQFF.

The rearrangement joins TRBV10-1 to TRBJ1-3; no definite D call. Trimming removed 3 bases from V and 1 base from J, with 4 bases in between. Germline V gene data show CDR1 as WNHNN and CDR2 as SYGVQD (reference sequence). The CDR3 is 13 residues long. In DNA form, the CDR3 reads TGCGCCAGCAGTGACAGTTCTGGAAACACCATATATTTT. Its protein product is CASSDSSGNTIYF.

This chain uses TRBV18 with TRBJ2-7; 8 bases are a match to TRBD2. V was clipped by 3 bases and J by 1 base; unmatched bases: 2. This CDR3 region has 14 residues. CDR1 is KGHSH and CDR2 is LQKENI in the germline V gene. The CDR3 nucleotides read TGTGCCAGCTCACCTGGCGGGAGGTCCTACGAGCAGTACTTC. Translated, it gives CASSPGGRSYEQYF.

The chain carries TRBV4-2 and TRBJ1-1, with D tentatively TRBD1 (5 bases). Trimming took 3 bases from V and 6 from J, leaving 14 bases between them. CDR3 size: 14 residues. Germline CDR1 is LGHNA and CDR2 is YNFKEQ. The CDR3 sequence: CASSQTVGKAEAFF. The CDR3 DNA reads TGTGCCAGCAGCCAGACAGTGGGAAAGGCTGAAGCTTTCTTT.

In this sample, this clone turned up a few times. This sequence joins TRBV6-1 and TRBJ2-5; 8 nucleotides agree with TRBD2. The CDR3 consists of 17 residues. Germline assignment: CDR1 MNHNS and CDR2 SASEGT. Trimming took 1 base from V and 9 from J; bases not matched to a gene: 16. The CDR3 DNA is TGTGCCAGCAGTGAAGGTAGTGGTAGCGGGGCTCCATCAGCCCAGTACTTC. Translation: CASSEGSGSGAPSAQYF.

This sequence joins TRBV29-1 and TRBJ2-6; D ambiguous. This CDR3 region has 17 residues. Germline CDR1 SQVTM, CDR2 ANQGSEA. Trimming removed 5 bases at V and 0 bases at J, with 17 bases between. The CDR3 sequence: CSVSYDHSASGANVLTF. The DNA of the CDR3 is TGCAGCGTTTCGTATGACCACTCCGCCTCTGGGGCCAACGTCCTGACTTTC.

V is TRBV6-1 and J is TRBJ1-2; possible D gene TRBD1, 5 bases. CDR3 length: 15 residues. Trimming shortened V by 1 base and J by 3 bases, and 12 bases separated the two germline ends. Germline V lookup: CDR1 MNHNS, CDR2 SASEGT. Written as DNA, the CDR3 is TGTGCCAGCAGTGAAGTTGGAGGGGAAGACTATGGCTACACCTTC. Protein product: CASSEVGGEDYGYTF.

The chain employs TRBV5-4 and TRBJ1-1, with D uncertain. The CDR3 extends over 15 amino acids. In germline, CDR1 is SGHNT, CDR2 YYREEE (reference sequence). With 3 bases removed from V and 0 bases from J, the gap between germline ends came to 12 bases. The DNA of the CDR3 is TGTGCCAGCAGCTCGACGTACAGCTTGAACACTGAAGCTTTCTTT. This sequence encodes CASSSTYSLNTEAFF.

The chain joins TRBV27 to TRBJ2-2; D remains ambiguous. Germline V lookup: CDR1 MNHEY, CDR2 SMNVEV (reference sequence). V lost 3 bases, J lost 0 bases, and 2 bases lay in between. This CDR3 contains 13 residues. CDR3 nucleotide sequence: TGTGCCAGCAGTTTCACGAACACCGGGGAGCTGTTTTTT. Translated: CASSFTNTGELFF.

This chain links TRBV6-1 with TRBJ2-2, with D maybe TRBD1 (6 bases). V lost 6 bases, J lost 0 bases, and 8 bases lay in between. CDR3 length: 14 residues. Germline V gene lookup returns CDR1 MNHNS and CDR2 SASEGT. The CDR3: CASRGQANTGELFF. CDR3 DNA sequence: TGTGCCAGCAGGGGACAAGCGAACACCGGGGAGCTGTTTTTT.

The rearrangement links TRBV6-6 to TRBJ2-7; TRBD1 matches at 7 bases. Trimming cost V 2 bases and J 2 bases; bases outside gene matches: 6. The CDR3 sequence is 15 residues long. Germline V gene data show CDR1 as MNHNY and CDR2 as SVGAGI (reference sequence). As DNA, the CDR3 is TGTGCCAGCAGTTACGAGGGGGCCGCTACCTACGAGCAGTACTTC. This gives the protein CASSYEGAATYEQYF.

The chain combines TRBV27 with TRBJ2-1; 7 nucleotides line up with TRBD1. The CDR3 sequence is 14 residues long. Germline V gene lookup returns CDR1 MNHEY and CDR2 SMNVEV (reference sequence). The trim removed 3 bases at V and 6 bases at J, leaving 5 bases unmatched. This chain's CDR3 is CASSFRPGGNEQFF. The CDR3 nucleotides read TGTGCCAGCAGTTTTAGGCCAGGGGGCAATGAGCAGTTCTTC.

The chain links TRBV2 to TRBJ2-3; D uncertain. In germline, CDR1 is SNHLY, CDR2 FYNNEI. The CDR3 length is 16 residues. V lost 1 base, J lost 0 bases, and 11 bases lay in between. The CDR3 protein is CASSEGGGRSTDTQYF. In DNA form, the CDR3 reads TGTGCCAGCAGTGAAGGGGGTGGCAGAAGCACAGATACGCAGTATTTT.

This rearrangement joins TRBV5-1 to TRBJ2-1, with TRBD1 as a possible D gene (5 bases). The V end was cut by 2 bases, the J end by 7 bases, with 19 bases between. The CDR3 length is 16 residues. CDR1 and CDR2 from the germline V gene are SGHRS and YFSETQ. The CDR3 region has the DNA TGCGCCAGCAGCTTATCAGGGAACCCAGTATTGAATGAGCAGTTCTTC. It is translated as CASSLSGNPVLNEQFF. Together with reference TRBV5-1 and TRBJ2-1, the CDR3 gives the full variable domain: KAGVTQTPRYLIKTRGQQVTLSCSPISGHRSVSWYQQTPGQGLQFLFEYFSETQRNKGNFPGRFSGRQFSNSRSEMNVSTLELGDSALYLCASSLSGNPVLNEQFFGPGTRLTVL.

This rearrangement joins TRBV4-1 to TRBJ1-4; possibly TRBD1 for D (6 bases). The length of the CDR3 is 16 residues. Germline V gene data show CDR1 as MGHRA and CDR2 as YSYEKL. V gave up 2 bases and J gave up 5 bases, with 15 bases separating them. CDR3 sequence (DNA): TGCGCCAGCAGCCAACCCCGGGACAAGGGCAATGAAAAACTGTTTTTT. Its protein is CASSQPRDKGNEKLFF.